These T cell receptor beta chains were read from a single sample in a study of blood T cell repertoires in COVID-19. The repertoire was sequenced with immunoSEQ multiplex PCR; TCRdb's copy has only in-frame clones and lacks some. The sample records around 190,000 clones, almost 90% being singletons. Source material: peripheral blood. These receptors were obtained from a man younger than 35 with active or convalescent COVID-19. The CDR3 runs from the conserved cysteine through the conserved F or W. A D gene is named only where the DNA matches it firmly. Some rows mark clone size as missing; the rest say once, few, many or name a class of expanded clone.

j_gene	abundance	d_gene	v_gene	CDR3aa	CDR3nt
TRBJ2-1	-	-	TRBV7-9	CATDRYNEQFF	TGTGCCACCGACAGATACAATGAGCAGTTCTTC
TRBJ2-7	-	TRBD1	TRBV9	CASSVDPDRVEQYF	TGTGCCAGCAGCGTAGACCCGGACAGGGTCGAGCAGTACTTC
TRBJ2-1	few	TRBD2	TRBV5-1	CASSPAGGSSYNEQFF	TGCGCCAGCAGCCCGGCGGGGGGCAGCTCCTACAATGAGCAGTTCTTC
TRBJ2-1	-	TRBD2	TRBV2	CASDRSSGRAGEQFF	TGTGCCAGCGATAGGTCTAGCGGGAGGGCCGGGGAGCAGTTCTTC
TRBJ2-1	-	TRBD1	TRBV5-1	CASSLGQGAYNEQFF	TGCGCCAGCAGCTTGGGGCAGGGGGCTTACAATGAGCAGTTCTTC
TRBJ2-1	once	-	TRBV29-1	CSVDRGNNEQFF	TGCAGCGTTGACAGGGGAAACAATGAGCAGTTCTTC
TRBJ1-1	once	-	TRBV14	CASSPTAGGSEAFF	TGTGCCAGCAGCCCAACGGCGGGGGGGTCTGAAGCTTTCTTT
TRBJ2-1	-	TRBD2	TRBV19	CASSNLAGGVYNEQFF	TGTGCCAGTAGTAATTTAGCGGGAGGAGTATACAATGAGCAGTTCTTC
TRBJ1-4	-	TRBD1	TRBV10-3	CATLQGENEKLFF	TGTGCCACCTTACAGGGGGAGAATGAAAAACTGTTTTTT
TRBJ1-1	-	TRBD1	TRBV7-9	CASSSPNREGASTEAFF	TGTGCCAGCAGCTCCCCAAATCGCGAGGGGGCGAGTACTGAAGCTTTCTTT
TRBJ2-1	once	TRBD2	TRBV4-2	CASSANLAGVSREQFF	TGTGCCAGCAGCGCGAACCTAGCGGGAGTTTCCCGTGAGCAGTTCTTC
TRBJ2-3	once	-	TRBV27	CASSSGLLDTQYF	TGTGCCAGCAGTTCCGGACTACTAGATACGCAGTATTTT
TRBJ1-1	-	-	TRBV27	CASMYRANTEAFF	TGTGCCAGCATGTACAGGGCTAACACTGAAGCTTTCTTT
TRBJ2-7	-	TRBD1	TRBV7-8	CASSLGRGKVYEQYF	TGTGCCAGCAGCTTAGGCAGGGGGAAAGTGTACGAGCAGTACTTC
TRBJ1-1	-	-	TRBV6-1	CASSENRTPEAFF	TGTGCCAGCAGTGAAAACAGAACCCCTGAAGCTTTCTTT
TRBJ2-7	-	TRBD1	TRBV5-1	CASSLGQGEQYF	TGCGCCAGCAGCCTCGGACAGGGAGAGCAGTACTTC
TRBJ1-3	once	-	TRBV5-1	CASRKQETGNTIYF	TGCGCCAGCAGGAAACAGGAAACTGGAAACACCATATATTTT
TRBJ2-5	-	-	TRBV10-1	CASSPSGQETQYF	TGCGCCAGCAGCCCGAGCGGCCAAGAGACCCAGTACTTC
TRBJ1-4	-	-	TRBV19	CASSNRFEKLFF	TGTGCCAGTAGTAACAGATTTGAAAAACTGTTTTTT
TRBJ2-5	-	-	TRBV7-2	CASSAGVWETQYF	TGTGCCAGCAGCGCCGGAGTTTGGGAGACCCAGTACTTC
TRBJ1-2	-	TRBD1	TRBV6-1	CASSEALGQGAYGYTF	TGTGCCAGCAGTGAAGCGCTCGGACAGGGGGCTTATGGCTACACCTTC
TRBJ2-2	-	TRBD1	TRBV11-2	CASRLHRGTPTGELFF	TGTGCCAGCAGACTACACAGGGGTACCCCCACCGGGGAGCTGTTTTTT
TRBJ1-5	-	-	TRBV6-6	CASSWEQGRNQPQHF	TGTGCCAGCAGTTGGGAACAGGGTCGCAATCAGCCCCAGCATTTT
TRBJ2-1	-	-	TRBV7-3	CASSLSGNNEQFF	TGTGCCAGCAGCTTATCAGGGAATAATGAGCAGTTCTTC
TRBJ2-5	-	TRBD1	TRBV6-5	CASTSGTGGGETQYF	TGTGCCAGCACTTCCGGGACAGGGGGGGGAGAGACCCAGTACTTC
TRBJ2-3	few	TRBD2	TRBV6-5	CASLGLAGGPETQYF	TGTGCCAGCTTGGGACTAGCGGGGGGGCCGGAGACGCAGTATTTT
TRBJ1-4	-	TRBD1	TRBV19	CASRGRTGDEKLFF	TGTGCCAGTAGGGGGCGGACAGGGGATGAAAAACTGTTTTTT
TRBJ1-1	-	-	TRBV11-2	CASSLFRGRTNTEAFF	TGTGCCAGCAGCTTATTTCGCGGACGGACTAACACTGAAGCTTTCTTT
TRBJ2-7	-	TRBD2	TRBV9	CASSAGLAGGSDEQYF	TGTGCCAGCAGCGCCGGACTAGCGGGAGGTAGCGACGAGCAGTACTTC
TRBJ2-3	-	-	TRBV5-6	CASSLSSTDTQYF	TGTGCCAGCAGCTTGTCGAGCACAGATACGCAGTATTTT
TRBJ2-7	-	TRBD2	TRBV3-1/TRBV3-2	CASSDTASGSYEQYF	TGTGCCAGCAGCGACACGGCTAGCGGCTCCTACGAGCAGTACTTC
TRBJ1-2	-	-	TRBV28	CASRGDSNYGYTF	TGTGCCAGCAGGGGTGACTCTAACTATGGCTACACCTTC
TRBJ2-7	-	-	TRBV18	CASHYQTGFSSYEQYF	TGTGCCAGCCACTATCAAACGGGGTTTAGCTCCTACGAGCAGTACTTC
TRBJ2-3	-	-	TRBV19	CASSLTSTDTQYF	TGTGCCAGTAGTCTTACTAGCACAGATACGCAGTATTTT
TRBJ1-2	-	TRBD1	TRBV24-1	CATPGQGNYGYTF	TGTGCCACGCCGGGACAGGGGAACTATGGCTACACCTTC
TRBJ1-6	-	-	TRBV6-5	CARTAGPRGSPLHF	TGTGCCAGAACTGCGGGGCCGAGGGGTTCACCCCTCCACTTT
TRBJ2-7	-	-	TRBV2	CASSVSVEQYF	TGTGCCAGCAGCGTTAGCGTCGAGCAGTACTTC
TRBJ2-1	once	-	TRBV3-1/TRBV3-2	CASTQTYGSSYNEQFF	TGTGCCAGCACCCAAACTTACGGGAGCTCCTACAATGAGCAGTTCTTC
TRBJ2-3	-	TRBD1	TRBV30	CAWSRGLQVDTQYF	TGTGCCTGGAGCAGGGGGCTTCAGGTAGATACGCAGTATTTT
TRBJ1-5	-	TRBD1	TRBV6-6	CASKRTGGEYQPQHF	TGTGCCAGCAAGAGGACAGGGGGCGAGTATCAGCCCCAGCATTTT
TRBJ2-7	-	-	TRBV7-9	CASSVVGTGKQYF	TGTGCCAGCAGCGTAGTGGGAACAGGAAAGCAGTACTTC
TRBJ2-5	-	-	TRBV10-3	CAISEPTGQETQYF	TGTGCCATCAGTGAGCCGACAGGTCAAGAGACCCAGTACTTC
TRBJ2-5	-	-	TRBV28	CASSSTREETQYF	TGTGCCAGCAGTTCGACCCGGGAAGAGACCCAGTACTTC
TRBJ1-5	-	-	TRBV30	CAWSEGGSYNQPQHF	TGTGCCTGGAGTGAAGGAGGTAGTTACAATCAGCCCCAGCATTTT
TRBJ2-7	-	TRBD2	TRBV6-5	CASTPREVVYEQYF	TGTGCCAGCACCCCCCGGGAGGTAGTCTACGAGCAGTACTTC
TRBJ2-5	-	-	TRBV7-9	CASSSQGSQETQYF	TGTGCCAGCAGCTCGCAGGGAAGTCAAGAGACCCAGTACTTC